Below are 22 T cell receptor beta chains sequenced from a single sample in a study of cytomegalovirus exposure and HLA in healthy donors. PCR involved 60 Vbeta and 13 Jbeta primers. TCRdb keeps only in-frame clones here, not all; method: immunoSEQ multiplex PCR. Recorded for this sample: approximately 140,000 clones. The sequenced material came from PBMCs. The origin of the receptors is a woman between 40 and 50 years old in good health and CMV-seronegative.

The genes are TRBV27 and TRBJ2-1, with 9 bases matching TRBD2. Unmatched junction bases numbered 6, after V lost 7 bases and J lost 5 bases. The CDR3 is 14 residues long. CDR1 and CDR2 (germline): MNHEY, SMNVEV (reference sequence). The CDR3 protein is CASTGLATNNEQFF. In DNA form, the CDR3 reads TGTGCCAGCACTGGACTAGCGACAAACAATGAGCAGTTCTTC.

V usage is TRBV6-5 and J usage is TRBJ1-1; the match to TRBD1 covers 7 bases. The germline V gene has CDR1 MNHEY and CDR2 SVGAGI. J lost 10 bases, V lost 6 bases, and 5 bases had no gene match. The CDR3 covers 11 residues. CDR3 loop: CASRKGAAAFF. CDR3 DNA: TGTGCCAGCAGGAAGGGGGCTGCAGCTTTCTTT.

This chain connects TRBV29-1 to TRBJ2-2, with D possibly TRBD1 on 5 matching bases. Germline V CDR1 and CDR2: SQVTM, ANQGSEA. The V end lost 5 bases, the J end lost 0 bases, and 10 bases lay between the germline ends. The CDR3 is made up of 14 amino acids. Here the CDR3 DNA reads TGCAGCGTTAATCTCAGGGCGAACACCGGGGAGCTGTTTTTT. It specifies CSVNLRANTGELFF.

The chain combines TRBV7-8 with TRBJ1-5, with 8 positions matching TRBD1. The CDR3 is 16 residues long. V lost 0 bases to trimming and J lost 4 bases; unmatched junction nucleotides: 5. Germline assignment: CDR1 SGHVS and CDR2 FQNEAQ. CDR3 sequence (DNA): TGTGCCAGCAGCTTAGCGCGTCAGGGGGCGAATCAGCCCCAGCATTTT. This codes for CASSLARQGANQPQHF.

In the case of this clone: Other DNA sequences in this sample translate to the same CDR3. The rearrangement joins TRBV7-3 to TRBJ1-2, with 9 nucleotides matching TRBD1. This CDR3 spans 13 amino acids. J lost 4 bases, V lost 5 bases, and 2 bases had no gene match. Germline-derived CDR1 and CDR2 are SGHTA and FQGTGA. The DNA for the CDR3 is TGTGCCAGCAGCGCGGACAGGGGCTATGGCTACACCTTC. This codes for CASSADRGYGYTF.

The rearrangement links TRBV30 to TRBJ1-2, with D hard to call. Germline CDR1 reads GTSNPN; CDR2 reads SVGIG (reference sequence). The CDR3 extends over 11 amino acids. V dropped 5 bases and J dropped 7 bases, with 11 bases sitting between them. CDR3 in amino acids: CAWGEEGGYTF. The CDR3 DNA reads as TGTGCCTGGGGGGAGGAAGGTGGCTACACCTTC.

This chain joins TRBV15 and TRBJ1-1; D unclear. CDR3 length: 14 amino acids. CDR1 and CDR2 (germline): LNHNV, YYDKDF (reference sequence). Trimming removed 1 base from V and 4 bases from J, with 10 bases in between. The CDR3 loop is CATSRGREVTEAFF. DNA for the CDR3: TGTGCCACCAGCAGAGGAAGGGAGGTCACTGAAGCTTTCTTT. The complete variable domain, with remaining parts taken from reference TRBV15 and TRBJ1-1, reads DAMVIQNPRYQVTQFGKPVTLSCSQTLNHNVMYWYQQKSSQAPKLLFHYYDKDFNNEADTPDNFQSRRPNTSFCFLDIRSPGLGDTAMYLCATSRGREVTEAFFGQGTRLTVV.

The chain joins TRBV7-8 to TRBJ2-1; tentatively, D is TRBD1 (6 bases). V was trimmed by 5 bases and J by 0 bases, leaving 14 bases between them. The germline CDR1 and CDR2 sequences are SGHVS and FQNEAQ. The CDR3 sequence is 16 residues long. DNA of the CDR3: TGTGCCAGCAGCCTAACAGGGTCCCGCTCCTACAATGAGCAGTTCTTC. This gives the protein CASSLTGSRSYNEQFF.

The chain uses TRBV18 and TRBJ2-7; 11 bases align to TRBD1. Germline V lookup: CDR1 KGHSH, CDR2 LQKENI. V shed 6 bases and J 0 bases; nucleotides not matched to a gene: 7. This CDR3 region has 16 residues. The CDR3: CASSPSGTGGSYEQYV. The CDR3 DNA reads TGTGCCAGCTCGCCCTCCGGGACAGGGGGCTCCTACGAGCAGTACGTC.

The chain has TRBV18 and TRBJ2-5, with D possibly matching TRBD2 (5 bases). The tail of the sequence fits TRBJ2-7 better, so the J call may be wrong. This CDR3 has 13 residues. Germline loops: CDR1 KGHSH, CDR2 LQKENI. This CDR3 reads CASSPGLRDEQYF. The CDR3 DNA is TGTGCCAGCTCACCCGGACTGAGAGACGAGCAGTACTTC.

With respect to this clone: Sequence at one end of the junction differs from germline and may be a read error. The rearrangement links TRBV7-7 to TRBJ2-5, with 7 bases aligning to TRBD1. The CDR3 contains 14 residues. The germline CDR1 and CDR2 sequences are SSHAT and FNYEAQ (reference sequence). In nucleotides, the CDR3 is TGTGCTAGCAGCAGTGACAGGGCCCAAGAGACCCAGTACTTC. This codes for CASSSDRAQETQYF.

The chain combines TRBV6-5 with TRBJ1-5; the D is unclear. The ends were cut back, 2 bases at V and 0 bases at J, with 8 bases in the middle. Germline loops: CDR1 MNHEY, CDR2 SVGAGI. This CDR3 is 15 amino acids long. DNA for the CDR3: TGTGCCAGCAGTTACCGTGTATCTAGCAATCAGCCCCAGCATTTT. Amino acids: CASSYRVSSNQPQHF.

The chain is built from TRBV7-8 and TRBJ2-2, with D perhaps TRBD2 (5 bases). Per germline, CDR1 SGHVS and CDR2 FQNEAQ. Trimming pared 2 bases from V and 0 bases from J, leaving 10 bases between. The CDR3 is 16 residues long. CDR3 sequence: CASSLTWTANTGELFF. The CDR3 bases are TGTGCCAGCAGCTTAACCTGGACTGCGAACACCGGGGAGCTGTTTTTT.

The rearrangement links TRBV2 to TRBJ2-7, with 10 bases lining up with TRBD1. There are 14 residues in the CDR3. Germline V gives CDR1 SNHLY, CDR2 FYNNEI. Trimming cost V 4 bases and J 2 bases; bases outside gene matches: 2. The CDR3 DNA sequence: TGTGCCAGCAGTGTTGACAGGGGGCCCTACGAGCAGTACGTC. Amino acids: CASSVDRGPYEQYV.

The chain couples TRBV6-1 to TRBJ2-6; D gene unclear. The CDR3 is 14 amino acids. Per germline, CDR1 MNHNS and CDR2 SASEGT. Trimming removed 7 bases from V and 0 bases from J, with 7 bases in between. The CDR3 DNA reads as TGTGCCAGCATTTCCTTCTCTGGGGCCAACGTCCTGACTTTC. Its protein product is CASISFSGANVLTF.

This rearrangement joins TRBV5-4 to TRBJ1-4, with TRBD1 matching over 7 bases. The germline gives CDR1 SGHNT, CDR2 YYREEE (reference sequence). J lost 5 bases, V lost 4 bases, and 11 bases had no gene match. The CDR3 loop spans 16 amino acids. The CDR3 sequence: CASSARKTGRNEKLFF. The CDR3 nucleotides read TGTGCCAGCAGCGCGAGGAAGACAGGGAGGAATGAAAAACTGTTTTTT.

J is TRBJ1-1 and V is TRBV28; D remains unclear. V lost 8 bases and J lost 6, with 13 bases in between. The germline V gene encodes CDR1 MDHEN and CDR2 SYDVKM. The CDR3 covers 12 residues. CDR3 nucleotides: TGTGCCAGCGATCGGGGTAAGGCTGAAGCTTTCTTT. The encoded protein is CASDRGKAEAFF.

The rearrangement links TRBV5-5 to TRBJ2-1; the match to TRBD1 covers 8 bases. After removal of 2 bases from V and 6 bases from J, the junction contained 7 bases not matched to a gene. The length of the CDR3 is 15 residues. CDR1 is SGHKS, CDR2 YYEKEE, per germline (reference sequence). In nucleotides, the CDR3 is TGTGCCAGCAGCTTACAGGGGGGTTCTGTCAATGAGCAGTTCTTC. This gives the protein CASSLQGGSVNEQFF.

The V gene is TRBV27, the J gene TRBJ1-1; 8 bases agree with TRBD1. V shed 5 bases, J shed 5 bases, and the junction held 7 bases outside the gene matches. In germline, CDR1 is MNHEY, CDR2 SMNVEV (reference sequence). This CDR3 spans 14 amino acids. The CDR3 is CASSRGQGRTEAFF. In DNA form, the CDR3 reads TGTGCCAGCAGTCGCGGACAGGGTAGGACTGAAGCTTTCTTT.

The J gene is TRBJ1-1, the V gene TRBV19; 9 bases agree with TRBD1. The CDR3 is 12 residues long. CDR1 and CDR2 from the germline V gene are LNHDA and SQIVND (reference sequence). V was pared by 6 bases and J by 6 bases, with 2 bases of the junction left unmatched. The CDR3 sequence: CASSTGGPEAFF. CDR3 coding DNA: TGTGCCAGTAGCACAGGGGGCCCTGAAGCTTTCTTT.

This chain links TRBV5-1 with TRBJ1-2; 9 bases agree with TRBD1. Germline V gives CDR1 SGHRS, CDR2 YFSETQ. The junction had 5 bases not matched to a gene; V was cut back by 4 bases and J by 7 bases. CDR3 length equals 13 residues. CDR3 in DNA: TGCGCCAGCAGCCCGGGACAGGGTTTTGGCTACACCTTC. As protein: CASSPGQGFGYTF.

V and J are TRBV7-2 and TRBJ2-2, with D possibly being TRBD1 (5 bases). Germline assignment: CDR1 SGHTA and CDR2 FQGNSA. This CDR3 is built from 15 residues. Trimming left V 1 base short and J 3 bases short, with 9 bases between. DNA of the CDR3: TGTGCCAGCAGCTTAGACAGGTTGCACACCGGGGAGCTGTTTTTT. As protein: CASSLDRLHTGELFF.